Sequencing of this TCR beta chain was carried out in a study of cytomegalovirus exposure and HLA in healthy donors. V was cut by 6 bases and J by 1 base, with 18 bases left in between. The CDR3 is made up of 16 amino acids. Germline loops: CDR1 SGHNT, CDR2 YYREEE (reference sequence). General study points: Most subjects' HLA-A and HLA-B alleles were reportedly predicted from TCR beta sequences.

Each of the donors was a healthy bone marrow donor. Unrecorded immune exposure was likely among donors, who were nominally healthy when sampled. As concerns this clone: What it binds is not known.

The PCR ran on 60 Vbeta and 13 Jbeta primers. Per the study methods: In a later analysis, of tens of millions of unique beta chains, 9 million to 11 million appeared in at least two donors. Clones were read by immunoSEQ multiplex PCR, and TCRdb kept only the in-frame ones, dropping some. V and J calls and clone size follow that table, whereas D and trimming were derived from the DNA. The data contain over 80,000 clones, 70% to 75% of them singletons. This sequence joins TRBV5-4 and TRBJ2-3, with D possibly TRBD1 on 7 matching bases. The receptor's source is a woman aged 18-30 years in good health and CMV-seropositive. The sequenced sample was PBMCs. DNA of the CDR3: TGTGCCAGCACCAGGGGGGCGGGGACCCGCACAGATACGCAGTATTTT. This sequence encodes CASTRGAGTRTDTQYF.